The rows below give T cell receptor beta chains drawn from one sample of a study of blood T cell repertoires in COVID-19. Profiling relied on immunoSEQ multiplex PCR, and the TCRdb table lists in-frame clones only, not all of them. Here the sample spans about 340,000 clones, 80% to 90% being singletons. The sample consisted of PBMCs or T cells enriched from blood (not recorded which). All receptors come from a woman aged 40 to 50 with acute COVID-19. The CDR3 runs from the conserved cysteine through the conserved F or W. A D gene is named only where the DNA matches it firmly. Clone sizes are given selectively: once, few, many, or a class where the clone is expanded.

abundance,d_gene,j_gene,v_gene,CDR3nt,CDR3aa
few,.,TRBJ1-4,TRBV7-2,TGTGCCAGCAGCTCCGGCCTACCGGGTGAAAAACTGTTTTTT,CASSSGLPGEKLFF
few,TRBD2,TRBJ2-7,TRBV10-2,TGCGCCAGCAGAGGGACTAGTCCCTACGAGCAGTACTTC,CASRGTSPYEQYF
.,TRBD2,TRBJ2-7,TRBV5-1,TGCGCCAGCAGCTTTGGGGCTAGCGGGGCTGTCCGCGAGCAGTACTTC,CASSFGASGAVREQYF
.,.,TRBJ1-2,TRBV6-6,TGTGCCAGCAGTTACACTTCCGGGGGGAATTATGGCTACACCTTC,CASSYTSGGNYGYTF
.,TRBD2,TRBJ2-2,TRBV6-6,TGTGCCAGCAGCTGGGGAGGGGGGGAGCTGTTTTTT,CASSWGGGELFF
.,.,TRBJ1-5,TRBV19,TGTGCCAGTAGTCAGGGCCGCAATCAGCCCCAGCATTTT,CASSQGRNQPQHF
.,TRBD1,TRBJ1-5,TRBV7-9,TGTGCCAGCAGCCTGACAGGGGGTTTCAATCAGCCCCAGCATTTT,CASSLTGGFNQPQHF
.,.,TRBJ1-6,TRBV7-2,TGTGCCAGCAGCTTAAACCCGTGGGGGGGGGTTTCTTCACCCCTCCACTTT,CASSLNPWGGVSSPLHF
.,.,TRBJ1-1,TRBV19,TGTGCCACCGGCAACAACCAGGGGTACCTGGGGGACACTGAAGCTTTCTTT,CATGNNQGYLGDTEAFF
few,.,TRBJ2-3,TRBV18,TGTGCCAGCTCACCAAGCGACAGTAACACAGATACGCAGTATTTT,CASSPSDSNTDTQYF
.,.,TRBJ2-1,TRBV3-1/TRBV3-2,TGTGCCAGCAGCCAAATTCAACTCCTTCGGGACTTCCCCCACAATGAGCAGTTCTTC,CASSQIQLLRDFPHNEQFF
once,.,TRBJ1-4,TRBV18,TGTGCCAGCTCACCCCGACAGCTCAATGAAAAACTGTTTTTT,CASSPRQLNEKLFF